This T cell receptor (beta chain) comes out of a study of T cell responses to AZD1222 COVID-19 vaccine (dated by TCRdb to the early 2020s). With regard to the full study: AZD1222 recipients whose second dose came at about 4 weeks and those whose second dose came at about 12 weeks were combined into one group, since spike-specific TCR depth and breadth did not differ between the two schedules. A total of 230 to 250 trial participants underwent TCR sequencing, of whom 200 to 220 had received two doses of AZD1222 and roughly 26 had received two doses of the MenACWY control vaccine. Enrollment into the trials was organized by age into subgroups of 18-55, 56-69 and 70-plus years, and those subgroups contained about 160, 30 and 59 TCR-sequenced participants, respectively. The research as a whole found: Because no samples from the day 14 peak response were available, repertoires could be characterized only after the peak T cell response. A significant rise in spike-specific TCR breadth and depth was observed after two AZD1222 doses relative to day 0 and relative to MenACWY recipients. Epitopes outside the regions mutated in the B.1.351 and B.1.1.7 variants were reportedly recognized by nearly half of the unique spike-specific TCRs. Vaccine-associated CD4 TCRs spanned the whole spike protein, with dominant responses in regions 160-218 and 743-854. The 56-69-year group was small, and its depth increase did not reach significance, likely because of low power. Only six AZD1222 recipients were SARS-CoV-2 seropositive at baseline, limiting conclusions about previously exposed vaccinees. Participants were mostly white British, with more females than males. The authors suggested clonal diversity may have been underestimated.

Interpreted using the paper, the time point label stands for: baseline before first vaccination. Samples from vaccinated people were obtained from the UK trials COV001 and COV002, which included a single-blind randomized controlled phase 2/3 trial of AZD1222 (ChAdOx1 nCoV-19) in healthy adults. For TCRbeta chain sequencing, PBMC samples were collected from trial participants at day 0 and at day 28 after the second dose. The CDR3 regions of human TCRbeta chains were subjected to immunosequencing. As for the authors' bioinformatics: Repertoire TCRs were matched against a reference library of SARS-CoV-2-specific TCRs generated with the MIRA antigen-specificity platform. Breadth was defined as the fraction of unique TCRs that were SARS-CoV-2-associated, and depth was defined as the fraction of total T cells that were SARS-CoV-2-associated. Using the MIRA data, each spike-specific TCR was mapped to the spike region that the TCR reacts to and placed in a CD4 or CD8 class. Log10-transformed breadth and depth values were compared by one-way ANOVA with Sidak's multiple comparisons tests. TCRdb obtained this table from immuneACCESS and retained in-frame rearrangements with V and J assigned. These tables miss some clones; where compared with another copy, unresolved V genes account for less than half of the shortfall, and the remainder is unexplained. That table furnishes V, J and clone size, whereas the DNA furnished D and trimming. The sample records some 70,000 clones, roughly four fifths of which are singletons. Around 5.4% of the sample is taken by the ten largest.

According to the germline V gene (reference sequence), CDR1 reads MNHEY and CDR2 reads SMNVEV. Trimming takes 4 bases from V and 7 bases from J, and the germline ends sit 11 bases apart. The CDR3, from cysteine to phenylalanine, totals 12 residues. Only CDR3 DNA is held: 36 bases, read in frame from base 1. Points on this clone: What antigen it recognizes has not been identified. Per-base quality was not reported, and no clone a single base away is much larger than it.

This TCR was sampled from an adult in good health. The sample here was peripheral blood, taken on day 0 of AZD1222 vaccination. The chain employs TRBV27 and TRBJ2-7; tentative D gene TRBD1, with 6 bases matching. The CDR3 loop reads CASSSPGEEQYF. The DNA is TGTGCCAGCAGTTCTCCAGGGGAGGAGCAGTACTTC.